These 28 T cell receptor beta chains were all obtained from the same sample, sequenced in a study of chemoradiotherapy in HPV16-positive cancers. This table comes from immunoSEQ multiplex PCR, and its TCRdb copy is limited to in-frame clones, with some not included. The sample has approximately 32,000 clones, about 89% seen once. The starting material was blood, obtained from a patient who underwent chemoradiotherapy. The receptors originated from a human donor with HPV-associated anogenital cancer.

CDR3 loop: CASSFQHRQGYAYEQYF. The CDR3, as DNA: TGTGCCAGCAGTTTTCAGCACAGACAGGGATACGCCTACGAGCAGTACTTC. V usage is TRBV27 and J usage is TRBJ2-7; 7 nucleotides agree with TRBD1. Germline assignment: CDR1 MNHEY and CDR2 SMNVEV (reference sequence). The trim removed 3 bases at V and 2 bases at J, leaving 13 bases unmatched. The CDR3 consists of 17 residues.

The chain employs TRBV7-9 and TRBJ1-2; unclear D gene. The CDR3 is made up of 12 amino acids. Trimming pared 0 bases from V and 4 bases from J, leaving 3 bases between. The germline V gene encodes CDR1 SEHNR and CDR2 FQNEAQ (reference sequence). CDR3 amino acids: CASSLAVYGYTF. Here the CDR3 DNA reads TGTGCCAGCAGCTTAGCCGTCTATGGCTACACCTTC.

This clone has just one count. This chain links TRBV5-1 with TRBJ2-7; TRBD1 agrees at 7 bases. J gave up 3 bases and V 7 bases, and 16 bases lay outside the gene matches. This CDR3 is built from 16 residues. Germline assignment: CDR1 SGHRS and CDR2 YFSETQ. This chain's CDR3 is CASAPSLGTAYYEQYF. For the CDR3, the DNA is TGCGCCAGCGCCCCCTCCCTGGGGACAGCCTACTACGAGCAGTACTTC.

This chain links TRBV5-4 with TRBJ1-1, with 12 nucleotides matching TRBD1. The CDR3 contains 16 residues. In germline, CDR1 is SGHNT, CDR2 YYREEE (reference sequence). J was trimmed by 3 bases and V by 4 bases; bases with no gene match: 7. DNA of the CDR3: TGTGCCAGCAGCCGAGGGACAGGGGGCTCGGACACTGAAGCTTTCTTT. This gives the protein CASSRGTGGSDTEAFF. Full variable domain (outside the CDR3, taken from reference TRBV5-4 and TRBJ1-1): ETGVTQSPTHLIKTRGQQVTLRCSSQSGHNTVSWYQQALGQGPQFIFQYYREEENGRGNFPPRFSGLQFPNYSSELNVNALELDDSALYLCASSRGTGGSDTEAFFGQGTRLTVV.

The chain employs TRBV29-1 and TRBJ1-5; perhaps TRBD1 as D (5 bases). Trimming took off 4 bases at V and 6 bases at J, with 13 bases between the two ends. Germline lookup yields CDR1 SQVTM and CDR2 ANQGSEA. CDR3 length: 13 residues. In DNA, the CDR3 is TGCAGCGTTGTCAGAGGGGAGGGTCAGCCCCAGCATTTT. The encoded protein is CSVVRGEGQPQHF.

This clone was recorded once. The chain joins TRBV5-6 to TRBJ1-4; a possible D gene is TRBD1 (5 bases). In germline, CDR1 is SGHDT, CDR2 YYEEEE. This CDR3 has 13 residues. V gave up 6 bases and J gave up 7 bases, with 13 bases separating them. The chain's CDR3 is CASTPWGGEKLFF. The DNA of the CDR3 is TGTGCCAGCACGCCGTGGGGGGGTGAAAAACTGTTTTTT.

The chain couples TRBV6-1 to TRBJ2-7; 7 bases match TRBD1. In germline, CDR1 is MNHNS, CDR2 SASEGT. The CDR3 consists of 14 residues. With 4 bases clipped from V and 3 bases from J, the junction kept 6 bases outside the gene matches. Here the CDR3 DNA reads TGTGCCAGCAGTGTAAGACAGGGCGGCTACGAGCAGTACTTC. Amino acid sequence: CASSVRQGGYEQYF.

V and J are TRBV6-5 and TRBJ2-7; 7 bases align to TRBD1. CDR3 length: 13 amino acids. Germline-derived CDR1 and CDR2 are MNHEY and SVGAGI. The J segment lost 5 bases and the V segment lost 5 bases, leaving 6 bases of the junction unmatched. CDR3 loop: CASSRQGNNEQYF. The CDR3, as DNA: TGTGCCAGCAGTAGACAGGGTAATAACGAGCAGTACTTC.

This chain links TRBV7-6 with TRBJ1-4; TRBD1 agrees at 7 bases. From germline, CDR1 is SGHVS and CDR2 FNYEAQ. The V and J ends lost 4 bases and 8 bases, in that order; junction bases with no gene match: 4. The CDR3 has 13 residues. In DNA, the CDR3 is TGTGCCAGCAGCTATAGACAGGGCGAAAAACTGTTTTTT. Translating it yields CASSYRQGEKLFF. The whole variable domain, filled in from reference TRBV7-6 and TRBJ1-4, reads GAGVSQSPRYKVTKRGQDVALRCDPISGHVSLYWYRQALGQGPEFLTYFNYEAQQDKSGLPNDRFSAERPEGSISTLTIQRTEQRDSAMYRCASSYRQGEKLFFGSGTQLSVL.

CDR3 sequence reads: CASRPPGSNTGELFF. CDR3 bases: TGTGCCAGCAGACCCCCGGGATCGAACACCGGGGAGCTGTTTTTT. This chain connects TRBV7-2 to TRBJ2-2, with D tentatively TRBD2 (5 bases). There are 15 residues in the CDR3. V lost 6 bases and J 0 bases, leaving 11 bases between the germline ends. Looked up from germline, CDR1 is SGHTA and CDR2 is FQGNSA.

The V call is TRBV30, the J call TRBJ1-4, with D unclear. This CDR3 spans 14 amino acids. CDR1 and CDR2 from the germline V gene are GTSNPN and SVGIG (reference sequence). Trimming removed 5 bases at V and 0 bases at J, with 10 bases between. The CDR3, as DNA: TGTGCCTGGGCCCGACGGTCAACTAATGAAAAACTGTTTTTT. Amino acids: CAWARRSTNEKLFF.

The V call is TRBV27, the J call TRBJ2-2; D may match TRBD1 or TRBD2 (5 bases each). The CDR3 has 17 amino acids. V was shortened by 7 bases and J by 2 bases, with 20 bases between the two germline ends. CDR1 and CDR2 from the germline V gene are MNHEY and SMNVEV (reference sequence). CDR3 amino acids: CASTSRTGQFNTGELFF. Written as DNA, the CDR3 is TGTGCCAGCACCTCGAGAACGGGGCAGTTTAACACCGGGGAGCTGTTTTTT.

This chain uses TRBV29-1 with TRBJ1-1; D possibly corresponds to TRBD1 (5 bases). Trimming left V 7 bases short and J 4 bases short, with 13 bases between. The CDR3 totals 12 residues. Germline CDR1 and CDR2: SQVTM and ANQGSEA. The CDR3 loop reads CSAQRGGTEAFF. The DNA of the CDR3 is TGCAGCGCCCAGCGGGGGGGCACTGAAGCTTTCTTT.

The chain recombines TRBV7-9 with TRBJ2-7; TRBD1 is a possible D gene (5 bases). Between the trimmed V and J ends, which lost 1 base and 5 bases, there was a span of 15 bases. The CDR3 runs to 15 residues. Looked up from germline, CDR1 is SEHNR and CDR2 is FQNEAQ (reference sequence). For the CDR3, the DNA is TGTGCCAGCAGCTTAGTCGTAGGGGTATTGAACGAGCAGTACTTC. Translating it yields CASSLVVGVLNEQYF.

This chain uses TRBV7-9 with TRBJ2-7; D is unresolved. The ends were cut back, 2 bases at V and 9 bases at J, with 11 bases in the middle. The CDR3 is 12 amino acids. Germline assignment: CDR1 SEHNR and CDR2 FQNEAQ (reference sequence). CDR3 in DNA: TGTGCCAGCAGCTTAAGAGGTATGGGGCAGTACTTC. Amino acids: CASSLRGMGQYF. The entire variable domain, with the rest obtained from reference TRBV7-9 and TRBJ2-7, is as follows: DTGVSQNPRHKITKRGQNVTFRCDPISEHNRLYWYRQTLGQGPEFLTYFQNEAQLEKSRLLSDRFSAERPKGSFSTLEIQRTEQGDSAMYLCASSLRGMGQYFGPGTRLTVT.

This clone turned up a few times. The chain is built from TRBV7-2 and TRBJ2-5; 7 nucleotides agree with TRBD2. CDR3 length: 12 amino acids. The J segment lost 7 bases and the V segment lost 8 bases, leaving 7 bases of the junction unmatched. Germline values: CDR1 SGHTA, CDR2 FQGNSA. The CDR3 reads CASLREAGTQYF. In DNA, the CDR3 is TGTGCCAGCCTTCGGGAGGCTGGGACCCAGTACTTC.

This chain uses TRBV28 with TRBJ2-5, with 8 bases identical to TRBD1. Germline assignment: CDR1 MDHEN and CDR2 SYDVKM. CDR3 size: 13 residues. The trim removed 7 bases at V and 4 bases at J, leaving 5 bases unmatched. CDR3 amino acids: CASTRQGTETQYF. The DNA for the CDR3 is TGTGCCAGCACCCGACAGGGGACAGAGACCCAGTACTTC.

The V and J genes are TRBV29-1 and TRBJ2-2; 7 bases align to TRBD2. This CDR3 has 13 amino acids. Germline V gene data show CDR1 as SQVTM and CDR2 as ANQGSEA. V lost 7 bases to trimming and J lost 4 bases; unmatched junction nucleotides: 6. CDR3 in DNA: TGCAGCGGCGGGACTAAAGTCACCGGGGAGCTGTTTTTT. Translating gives CSGGTKVTGELFF.

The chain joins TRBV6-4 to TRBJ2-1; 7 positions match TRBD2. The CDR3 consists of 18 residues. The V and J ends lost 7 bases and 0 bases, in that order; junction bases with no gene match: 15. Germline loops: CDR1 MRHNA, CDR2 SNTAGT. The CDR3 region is CASTPNGASGYSYNEQFF. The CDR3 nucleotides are TGTGCCAGCACCCCAAATGGGGCTAGCGGTTACTCCTACAATGAGCAGTTCTTC.

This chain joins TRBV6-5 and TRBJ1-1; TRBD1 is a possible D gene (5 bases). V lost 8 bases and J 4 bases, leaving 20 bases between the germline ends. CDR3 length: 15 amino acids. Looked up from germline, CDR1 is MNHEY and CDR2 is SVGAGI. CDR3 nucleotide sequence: TGTGCCAGCTCTCATGGGGGGGTACAGCGCACTGAAGCTTTCTTT. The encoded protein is CASSHGGVQRTEAFF.

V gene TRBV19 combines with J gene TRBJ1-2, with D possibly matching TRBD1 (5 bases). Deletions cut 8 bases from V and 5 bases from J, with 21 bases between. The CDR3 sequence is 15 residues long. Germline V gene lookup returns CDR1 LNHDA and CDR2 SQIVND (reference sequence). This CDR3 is CASFSSGGLYYGYTF. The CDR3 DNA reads TGTGCCAGTTTTTCCTCCGGGGGACTATATTATGGCTACACCTTC.

As DNA, the CDR3 is TGTGCCATCTCTAAAGGAGGCAGGGGGTCCGGTAATGAAAAACTGTTTTTT. It encodes CAISKGGRGSGNEKLFF. This sequence joins TRBV10-3 and TRBJ1-4, with 7 bases aligning to TRBD1. The V and J ends lost 8 bases and 4 bases, in that order; junction bases with no gene match: 16. The CDR3 runs 17 residues. CDR1 and CDR2 (germline): ENHRY, SYGVKD.

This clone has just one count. The DNA for the CDR3 is TGTGCCAGCAGGACTAGCGGGAGATCAGCCGGGGAGCTGTTTTTT. Its translation: CASRTSGRSAGELFF. V usage is TRBV5-5 and J usage is TRBJ2-2; TRBD2 matches 12 bases. Germline V gene sequence: CDR1 SGHKS, CDR2 YYEKEE (reference sequence). Trimming removed 5 bases from V and 6 bases from J; junction bases left unmatched: 5. The length of the CDR3 is 15 residues.

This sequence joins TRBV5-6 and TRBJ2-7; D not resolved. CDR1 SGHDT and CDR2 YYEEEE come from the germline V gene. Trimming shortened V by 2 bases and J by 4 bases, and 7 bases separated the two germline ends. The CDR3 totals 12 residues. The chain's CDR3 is CASSLGEYEQYF. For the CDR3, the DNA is TGTGCCAGCAGCTTAGGAGAGTACGAGCAGTACTTC.

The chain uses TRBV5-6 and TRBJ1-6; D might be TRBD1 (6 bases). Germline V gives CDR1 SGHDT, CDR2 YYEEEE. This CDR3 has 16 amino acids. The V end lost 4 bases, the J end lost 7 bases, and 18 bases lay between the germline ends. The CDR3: CASSGRAYTGNSPLHF. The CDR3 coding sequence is TGTGCCAGCAGCGGTAGAGCCTATACAGGGAATTCACCCCTCCACTTT.

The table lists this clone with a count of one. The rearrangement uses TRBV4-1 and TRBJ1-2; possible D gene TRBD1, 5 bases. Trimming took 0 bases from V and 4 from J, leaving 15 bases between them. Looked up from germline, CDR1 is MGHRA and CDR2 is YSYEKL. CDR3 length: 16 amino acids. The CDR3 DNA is TGCGCCAGCAGCCAAGAGGGGCCAGGGTACGGCTATGGCTACACCTTC. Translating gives CASSQEGPGYGYGYTF.

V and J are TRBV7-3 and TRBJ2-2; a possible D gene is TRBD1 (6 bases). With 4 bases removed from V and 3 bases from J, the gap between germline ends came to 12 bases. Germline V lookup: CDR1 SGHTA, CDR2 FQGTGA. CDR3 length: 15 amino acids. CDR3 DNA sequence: TGTGCCAGCAGCTCAACAGGGTTGGACACCGGGGAGCTGTTTTTT. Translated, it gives CASSSTGLDTGELFF.

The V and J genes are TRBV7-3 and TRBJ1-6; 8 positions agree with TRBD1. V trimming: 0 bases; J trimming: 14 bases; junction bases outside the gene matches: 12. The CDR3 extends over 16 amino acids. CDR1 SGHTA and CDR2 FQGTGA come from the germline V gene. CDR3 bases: TGTGCCAGCAGCTTAACAAGGGAGGACAGGGCCCTCACCCTCCACTTT. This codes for CASSLTREDRALTLHF.